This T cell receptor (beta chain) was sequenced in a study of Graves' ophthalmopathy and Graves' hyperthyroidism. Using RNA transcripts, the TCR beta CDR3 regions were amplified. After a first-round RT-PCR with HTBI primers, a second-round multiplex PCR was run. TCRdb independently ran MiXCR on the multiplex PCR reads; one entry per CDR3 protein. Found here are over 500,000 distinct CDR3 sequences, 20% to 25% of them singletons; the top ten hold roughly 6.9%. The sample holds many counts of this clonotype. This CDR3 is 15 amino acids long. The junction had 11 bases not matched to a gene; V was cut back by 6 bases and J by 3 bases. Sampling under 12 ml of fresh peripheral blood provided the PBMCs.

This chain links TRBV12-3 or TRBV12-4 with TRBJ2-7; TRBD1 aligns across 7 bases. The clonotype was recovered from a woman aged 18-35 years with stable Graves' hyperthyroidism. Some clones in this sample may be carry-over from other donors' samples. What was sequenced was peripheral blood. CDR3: CASSPGQRLIYEQYF. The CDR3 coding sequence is TGTGCCAGCAGCCCGGGACAGCGATTAATCTACGAGCAGTACTTC.